This T cell receptor (beta chain) derives from a study of human T cells and chemical hapten exposure. Study overall: TCR yields per sample varied, mainly owing to small pooled library volume differences.

The time point denotes: healthy volunteer bleed at 6 weeks. The authors' total RNA extraction used unfractionated whole blood. The CDR3 is made up of 14 amino acids. Germline V gives CDR1 LGHDT, CDR2 YNNKEL (reference sequence). Trimming left V 5 bases short and J 2 bases short, with 13 bases between. Individual cDNA molecules in this library carried unique molecular identifiers. Per the authors' pipeline: TCRs per sample had a median of approximately 98,000 and ranged from 23,224 to 690,600. From the RACE reads, TCRdb called clonotypes with MiXCR, one entry per CDR3 protein. The V and J calls, along with clone size, are taken from TCRdb and not from the paper's own processing. Of about 65,000 distinct CDR3 sequences in the sample, about 5.7% were seen once.

This chain connects TRBV3-1 to TRBJ2-7; D call uncertain. The specimen sequenced was whole blood. This TCR came from a female donor in good health. Some clones in this sample may be carry-over from other donors' samples. The CDR3 reads CASSLPGPPYEQYF. The CDR3 DNA reads TGTGCCAGCAGCTTACCCGGACCACCCTACGAGCAGTACTTC.